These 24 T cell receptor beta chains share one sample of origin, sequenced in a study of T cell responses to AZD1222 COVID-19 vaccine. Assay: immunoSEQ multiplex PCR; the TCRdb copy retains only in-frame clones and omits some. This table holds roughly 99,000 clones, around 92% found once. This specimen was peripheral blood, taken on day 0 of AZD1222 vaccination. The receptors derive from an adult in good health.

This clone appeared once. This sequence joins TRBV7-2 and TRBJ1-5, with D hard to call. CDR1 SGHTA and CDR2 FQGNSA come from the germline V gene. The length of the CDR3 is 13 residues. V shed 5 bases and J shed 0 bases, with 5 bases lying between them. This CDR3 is CASSTDSNQPQHF. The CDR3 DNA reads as TGTGCCAGCAGCACCGATAGCAATCAGCCCCAGCATTTT.

In DNA form, the CDR3 reads TGTGCCAGCAGCCGGAAACAGGGCGTAGCCTACGAGCAGTACTTC. Translating it yields CASSRKQGVAYEQYF. V gene TRBV3-1 (or the pseudogene TRBV3-2) combines with J gene TRBJ2-7, with D maybe TRBD1 (6 bases). Looked up from germline, CDR1 is LGHDT and CDR2 is YNNKEL (reference sequence). The CDR3 contains 15 residues. Trimming removed 4 bases at V and 2 bases at J, with 15 bases between.

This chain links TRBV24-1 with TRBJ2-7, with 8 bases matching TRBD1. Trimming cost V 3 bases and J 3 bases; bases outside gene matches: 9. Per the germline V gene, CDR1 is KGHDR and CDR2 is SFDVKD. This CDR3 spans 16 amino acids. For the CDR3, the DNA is TGTGCCACCAGTGATGCCCAGGGGGCAAAAATCTACGAGCAGTACTTC. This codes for CATSDAQGAKIYEQYF.

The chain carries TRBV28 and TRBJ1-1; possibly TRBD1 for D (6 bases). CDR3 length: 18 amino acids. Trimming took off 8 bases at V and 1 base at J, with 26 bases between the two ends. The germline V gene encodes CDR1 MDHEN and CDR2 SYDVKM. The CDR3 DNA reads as TGTGCCAGCCCCCCCGTGTGGGGGCTACGGGGTGGGAACACTGAAGCTTTCTTT. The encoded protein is CASPPVWGLRGGNTEAFF.

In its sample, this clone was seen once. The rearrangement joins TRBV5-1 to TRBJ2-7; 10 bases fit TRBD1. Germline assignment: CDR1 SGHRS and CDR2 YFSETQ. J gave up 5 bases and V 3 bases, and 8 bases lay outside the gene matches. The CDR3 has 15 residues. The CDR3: CASSSGQGLTNEQYF. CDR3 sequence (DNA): TGCGCCAGCAGCTCGGGACAGGGGCTAACCAACGAGCAGTACTTC.

The CDR3 DNA is TGTGCCAGCAGTGATATTCCCGGTCGAACTAATGAAAAACTGTTTTTT. This encodes CASSDIPGRTNEKLFF. The chain joins TRBV6-1 to TRBJ1-4, with D uncertain. Trimming shortened V by 3 bases and J by 1 base, and 12 bases separated the two germline ends. This CDR3 has 16 residues. Looked up from germline, CDR1 is MNHNS and CDR2 is SASEGT.

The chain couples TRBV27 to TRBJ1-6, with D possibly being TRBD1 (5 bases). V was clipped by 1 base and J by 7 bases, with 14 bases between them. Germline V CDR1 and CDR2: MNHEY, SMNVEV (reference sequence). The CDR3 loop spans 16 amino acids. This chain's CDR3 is CASSLLGRGENSPLHF. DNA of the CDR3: TGTGCCAGCAGTTTATTGGGGCGGGGAGAGAATTCACCCCTCCACTTT.

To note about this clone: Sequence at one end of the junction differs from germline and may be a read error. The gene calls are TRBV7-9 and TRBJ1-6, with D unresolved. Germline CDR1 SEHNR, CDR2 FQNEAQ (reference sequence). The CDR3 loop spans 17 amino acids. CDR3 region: CASSLGLGSSYNSPLHF. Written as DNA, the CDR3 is TGTGCCAGCAGCTTAGGTCTCGGGAGCTCCTATAATTCACCCCTCCATTTT. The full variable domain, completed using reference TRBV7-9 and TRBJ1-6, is DTGVSQNPRHKITKRGQNVTFRCDPISEHNRLYWYRQTLGQGPEFLTYFQNEAQLEKSRLLSDRFSAERPKGSFSTLEIQRTEQGDSAMYLCASSLGLGSSYNSPLHFGNGTRLTVT.

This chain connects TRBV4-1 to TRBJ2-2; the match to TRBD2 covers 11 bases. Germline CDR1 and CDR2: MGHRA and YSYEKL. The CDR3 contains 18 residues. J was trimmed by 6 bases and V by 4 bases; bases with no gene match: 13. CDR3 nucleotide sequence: TGCGCCAGCAGCCCCATTGGGAGGGGGACTAGCGGATCCGGGGAGCTGTTTTTT. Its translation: CASSPIGRGTSGSGELFF.

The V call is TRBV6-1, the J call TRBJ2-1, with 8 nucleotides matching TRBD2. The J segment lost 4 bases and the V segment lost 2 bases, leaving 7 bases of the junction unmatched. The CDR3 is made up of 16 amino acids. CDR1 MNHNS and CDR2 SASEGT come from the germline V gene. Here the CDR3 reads CASSEFKVAGYNEQFF. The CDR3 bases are TGTGCCAGCAGTGAATTTAAGGTAGCGGGGTACAATGAGCAGTTCTTC.

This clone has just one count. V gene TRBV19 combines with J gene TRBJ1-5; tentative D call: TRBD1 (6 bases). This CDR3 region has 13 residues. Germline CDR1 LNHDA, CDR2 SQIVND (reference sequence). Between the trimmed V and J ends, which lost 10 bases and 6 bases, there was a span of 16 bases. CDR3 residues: CATASGVRQPQHF. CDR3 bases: TGTGCCACTGCGTCAGGGGTACGTCAGCCCCAGCATTTT. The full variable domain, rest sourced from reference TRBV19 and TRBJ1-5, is DGGITQSPKYLFRKEGQNVTLSCEQNLNHDAMYWYRQDPGQGLRLIYYSQIVNDFQKGDIAEGYSVSREKKESFPLTVTSAQKNPTAFYLCATASGVRQPQHFGDGTRLSIL.

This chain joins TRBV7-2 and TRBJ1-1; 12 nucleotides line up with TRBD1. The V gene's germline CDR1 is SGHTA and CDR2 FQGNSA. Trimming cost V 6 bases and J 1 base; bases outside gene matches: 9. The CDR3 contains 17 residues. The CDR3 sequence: CASSPPGTGGWNTEAFF. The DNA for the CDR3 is TGTGCCAGCAGTCCTCCCGGGACAGGGGGCTGGAACACTGAAGCTTTCTTT.

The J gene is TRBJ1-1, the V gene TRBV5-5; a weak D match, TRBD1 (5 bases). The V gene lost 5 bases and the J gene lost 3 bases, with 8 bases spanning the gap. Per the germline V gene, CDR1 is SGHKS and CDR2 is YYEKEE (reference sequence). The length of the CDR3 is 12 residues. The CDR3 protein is CASRRQYTEAFF. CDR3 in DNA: TGTGCCAGCAGGAGACAGTACACTGAAGCTTTCTTT.

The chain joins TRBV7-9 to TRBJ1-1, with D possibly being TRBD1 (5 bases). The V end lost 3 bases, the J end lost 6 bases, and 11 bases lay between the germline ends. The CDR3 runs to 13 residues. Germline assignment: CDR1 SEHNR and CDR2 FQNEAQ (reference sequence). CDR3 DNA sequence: TGTGCCAGCAGCTTTGGTTCGGGGGCTGAAGCTTTCTTT. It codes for CASSFGSGAEAFF.

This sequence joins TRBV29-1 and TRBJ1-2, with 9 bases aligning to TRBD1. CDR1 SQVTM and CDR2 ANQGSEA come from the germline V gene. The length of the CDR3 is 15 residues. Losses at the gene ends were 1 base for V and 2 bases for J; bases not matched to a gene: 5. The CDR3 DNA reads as TGCAGCGTTGAAGGGAGGACAGGGGCAAACTATGGCTACACCTTC. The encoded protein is CSVEGRTGANYGYTF.

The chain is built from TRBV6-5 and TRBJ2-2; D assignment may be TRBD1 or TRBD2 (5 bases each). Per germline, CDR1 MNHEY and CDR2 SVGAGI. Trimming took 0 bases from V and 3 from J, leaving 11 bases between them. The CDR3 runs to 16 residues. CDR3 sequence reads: CASSYSGTFHTGELFF. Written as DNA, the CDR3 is TGTGCCAGCAGTTACTCGGGGACCTTCCACACCGGGGAGCTGTTTTTT.

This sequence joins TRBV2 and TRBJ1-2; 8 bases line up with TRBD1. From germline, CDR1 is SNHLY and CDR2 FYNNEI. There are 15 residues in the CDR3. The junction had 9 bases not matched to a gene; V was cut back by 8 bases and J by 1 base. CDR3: CASEKTGAINYGYTF. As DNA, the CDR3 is TGTGCCAGCGAAAAGACAGGGGCGATTAACTATGGCTACACCTTC.

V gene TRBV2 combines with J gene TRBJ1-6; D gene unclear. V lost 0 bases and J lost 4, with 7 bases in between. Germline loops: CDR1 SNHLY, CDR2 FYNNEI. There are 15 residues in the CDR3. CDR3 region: CASSEARGYNSPLHF. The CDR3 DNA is TGTGCCAGCAGTGAAGCCCGTGGGTATAATTCACCCCTCCACTTT.

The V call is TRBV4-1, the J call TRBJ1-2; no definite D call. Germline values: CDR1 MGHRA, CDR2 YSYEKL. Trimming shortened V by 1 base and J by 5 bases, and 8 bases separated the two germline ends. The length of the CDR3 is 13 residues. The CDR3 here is CASSQVEGYGYTF. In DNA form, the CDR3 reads TGCGCCAGCAGCCAAGTCGAAGGGTATGGCTACACCTTC.

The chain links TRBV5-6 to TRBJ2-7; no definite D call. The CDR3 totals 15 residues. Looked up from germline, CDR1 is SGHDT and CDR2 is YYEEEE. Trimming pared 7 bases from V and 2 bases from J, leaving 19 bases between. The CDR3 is CASYPIENPTYEQYF. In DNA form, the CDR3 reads TGTGCCAGCTATCCCATCGAGAATCCCACCTACGAGCAGTACTTC.

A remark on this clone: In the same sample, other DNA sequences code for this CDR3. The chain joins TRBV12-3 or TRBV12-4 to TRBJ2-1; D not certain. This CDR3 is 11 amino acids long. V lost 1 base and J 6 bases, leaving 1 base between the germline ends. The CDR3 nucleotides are TGTGCCAGCAGTTTAGGCAATGAGCAGTTCTTC. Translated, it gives CASSLGNEQFF.

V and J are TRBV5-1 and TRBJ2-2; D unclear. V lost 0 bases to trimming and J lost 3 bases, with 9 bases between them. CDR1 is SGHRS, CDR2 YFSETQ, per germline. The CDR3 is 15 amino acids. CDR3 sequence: CASSLVAGYTGELFF. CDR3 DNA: TGCGCCAGCAGCTTGGTCGCAGGTTACACCGGGGAGCTGTTTTTT.

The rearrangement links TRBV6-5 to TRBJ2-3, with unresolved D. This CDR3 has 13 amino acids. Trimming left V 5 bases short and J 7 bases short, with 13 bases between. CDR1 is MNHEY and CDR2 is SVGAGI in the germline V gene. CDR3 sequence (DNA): TGTGCCAGCAGTCCGGCCGTCCCGAATACGCAGTATTTT. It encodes CASSPAVPNTQYF.

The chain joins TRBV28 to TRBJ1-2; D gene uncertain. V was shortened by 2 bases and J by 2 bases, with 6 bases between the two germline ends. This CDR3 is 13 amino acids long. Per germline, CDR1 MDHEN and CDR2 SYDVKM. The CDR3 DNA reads TGTGCCAGCAGTTTAGGCCCGAACTATGGCTACACCTTC. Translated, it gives CASSLGPNYGYTF.